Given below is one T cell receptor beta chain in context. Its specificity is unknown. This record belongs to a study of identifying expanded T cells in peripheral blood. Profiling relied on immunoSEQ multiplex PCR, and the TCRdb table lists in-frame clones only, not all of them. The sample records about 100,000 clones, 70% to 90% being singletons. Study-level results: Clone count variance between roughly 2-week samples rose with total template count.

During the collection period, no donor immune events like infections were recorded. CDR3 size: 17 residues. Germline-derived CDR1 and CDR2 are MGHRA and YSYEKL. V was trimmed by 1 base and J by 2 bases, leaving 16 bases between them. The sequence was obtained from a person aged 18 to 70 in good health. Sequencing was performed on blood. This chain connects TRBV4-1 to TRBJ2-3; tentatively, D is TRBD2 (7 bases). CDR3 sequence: CASSQAPTGGDTDTQYF. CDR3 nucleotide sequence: TGCGCCAGCAGCCAAGCCCCTACGGGGGGCGACACAGATACGCAGTATTTT.